The source of this T cell receptor (beta chain) is a study of T cells in Graves' hyperthyroidism and ophthalmopathy. Regarding the study as a whole: The model foresaw ophthalmopathy a median roughly 6 months prior to onset.

Researchers amplified the TCR beta CDR3 regions from RNA transcripts. The HTBI set primed first-round TCR CDR3 RT-PCR. TCRdb independently ran MiXCR on the multiplex PCR reads; one entry per CDR3 protein. The profile shows 300,000 to 450,000 distinct CDR3 sequences, approximately 14% of them singletons. This clonotype was detected ten times or more. What it recognizes is unknown. The V gene end was trimmed by 4 bases and the J gene end by 4 bases; junction bases not matched to a gene: 3. In germline, CDR1 is KGHDR, CDR2 SFDVKD. CDR3 length: 14 amino acids. Cells are PBMCs isolated from over 7.5 ml of fresh blood.

The receptor was isolated from a woman aged 60-70 years with Graves' hyperthyroidism. Sequencing was done on a sample of blood. This sequence joins TRBV24-1 and TRBJ2-7; the match to TRBD2 covers 10 bases. The CDR3 loop reads CATSEASGRYEQYF. Written as DNA, the CDR3 is TGTGCCACCAGTGAGGCTAGCGGGAGATACGAGCAGTACTTC.